These T cell receptor beta chains were read from a single sample in a study of CDR3 diversity in severe acne. MiXCR, applied by TCRdb to the PCR reads, yields one record per CDR3 protein. There are some 84,000 distinct CDR3 sequences in the sample; 48% occur only once, and around a tenth lies in the top ten. The specimen was blood. Receptor source: a male donor in good health, serving as a control. Each CDR3 is given with its conserved first and last residue. Fields, in order: D gene, J gene, V gene, clone size, CDR3 protein, CDR3 DNA. D genes are given only for firm matches. Rows give clone size only sometimes, using once, few, many, or a class for an expanded clone.

-,TRBJ1-2,TRBV7-2,-,CAWQAGYGYTF,TGTGCCTGGCAGGCTGGCTATGGCTACACCTTC
TRBD1,TRBJ2-6,TRBV10-3,-,CAISETGQGIGRGAHVLPF,TGTGCCATCAGTGAGACTGGACAGGGGATCGGGCGTGGGGCCCACGTCCTGCCCTTC
TRBD2,TRBJ2-7,TRBV7-9,many,CASSPRLAEYEQYF,TGTGCCAGCAGCCCCAGACTAGCGGAGTACGAGCAGTACTTC
TRBD2,TRBJ2-1,TRBV20-1,-,CSASRTSGNYNEQFF,TGCAGTGCTTCCCGGACTAGCGGGAACTACAATGAGCAGTTCTTC
TRBD1,TRBJ2-7,TRBV10-3,-,CAIKGQENYEQYF,TGTGCCATCAAGGGACAGGAGAACTACGAGCAGTACTTC
-,TRBJ2-7,TRBV5-5,-,CASSPGHHYEQYF,TGTGCCAGCAGTCCGGGACATCACTACGAGCAGTACTTC
-,TRBJ2-7,TRBV11-2,many,CASTFGIDSYEQYF,TGTGCCAGCACCTTCGGGATCGACTCCTACGAGCAGTACTTC
-,TRBJ1-2,TRBV25-1,few,CASSVGGWRNYGYTF,TGTGCCAGCAGTGTGGGAGGCTGGAGGAACTATGGCTACACCTTC
TRBD2,TRBJ2-7,TRBV5-4,many,CASSPGLAGGVTYEQYF,TGTGCCAGCAGCCCCGGACTAGCGGGGGGTGTTACCTACGAGCAGTACTTC
TRBD1,TRBJ1-3,TRBV6-4,many,CASSDARKDKGASVGNTIYF,TGTGCCAGCAGTGACGCCCGAAAGGATAAGGGGGCAAGCGTCGGAAACACCATATATTTT
-,TRBJ2-7,TRBV2,-,CASSEVSGTGEQYF,TGTGCCAGCAGTGAAGTTAGCGGGACAGGGGAGCAGTACTTC
-,TRBJ1-5,TRBV27,few,CASSSGWGGQPQHF,TGTGCCAGCAGTTCAGGGTGGGGTGGCCAGCCCCAGCATTTT
TRBD1,TRBJ2-2,TRBV9,few,CASSRDRAGELFF,TGTGCCAGCAGCCGAGACAGGGCCGGGGAGCTGTTTTTT
-,TRBJ2-5,TRBV13,-,CASSSQGGRKTQYF,TGTGCCAGCAGTTCCCAGGGGGGGAGGAAGACCCAGTACTTC
-,TRBJ1-1,TRBV7-6,many,CASSVQGSNTEAFF,TGTGCCAGCAGCGTACAGGGCTCGAACACTGAAGCTTTCTTT
TRBD1,TRBJ1-5,TRBV19,-,CASSTQGRQPQHF,TGTGCCAGTAGTACACAGGGGAGGCAGCCCCAGCATTTT
-,TRBJ2-7,TRBV24-1,many,CATSQGGTYEQYF,TGTGCCACCAGTCAAGGGGGGACCTACGAGCAGTACTTC
TRBD2,TRBJ2-5,TRBV29-1,-,CSVLPGGETQYF,TGCAGCGTCCTGCCGGGGGGAGAGACCCAGTACTTC
-,TRBJ1-5,TRBV6-5,many,CASSSNRADQPQHF,TGTGCCAGCAGTTCGAACAGGGCTGATCAGCCCCAGCATTTT
-,TRBJ1-1,TRBV11-2,few,CASSLTGQNTEAFF,TGTGCCAGCAGCTTAACGGGACAAAACACTGAAGCTTTCTTT
-,TRBJ1-5,TRBV2,few,CASSEQGYSNQPQHF,TGTGCCAGCAGTGAACAGGGTTATAGCAATCAGCCCCAGCATTTT
TRBD2,TRBJ2-1,TRBV4-2,few,CACSPKTSGNDEQFF,TGTGCCTGCAGCCCCAAGACTAGCGGGAACGATGAGCAGTTCTTC
TRBD1,TRBJ2-7,TRBV10-2,few,CASAPSGTGTYEQYF,TGCGCCAGCGCACCATCCGGGACAGGGACCTACGAGCAGTACTTC
-,TRBJ2-1,TRBV5-1,-,CASQGDSGSLNEQFF,TGCGCCAGCCAGGGGGACAGCGGGAGCCTCAATGAGCAGTTCTTC
TRBD1,TRBJ1-5,TRBV5-1,many,CASSAGQGSQPQHF,TGCGCCAGCAGCGCGGGACAGGGGTCCCAGCCCCAGCATTTT
-,TRBJ1-5,TRBV12-3/TRBV12-4,few,CASRYTNQPQHF,TGTGCCAGCAGATATACAAATCAGCCCCAGCATTTT
-,TRBJ1-2,TRBV2,-,CASSEGQGPYGYTF,TGTGCCAGCAGTGAAGGTCAGGGACCCTATGGCTACACCTTC
TRBD1,TRBJ2-3,TRBV6-5,-,CASRPGQGYTDTQYF,TGTGCCAGCAGACCGGGACAGGGCTACACAGATACGCAGTATTTT
TRBD1,TRBJ2-1,TRBV10-3,-,CAISEGTGVNEQFF,TGTGCCATCAGTGAAGGGACAGGGGTCAATGAGCAGTTCTTC
TRBD1,TRBJ1-5,TRBV19,many,CASSSPNRGHQPQHF,TGTGCCAGTAGTTCCCCCAACAGGGGTCATCAGCCCCAGCATTTT
-,TRBJ1-2,TRBV7-9,-,CASSLGTDYGYTF,TGTGCCAGCAGCCTCGGGACTGACTATGGCTACACCTTC
TRBD2,TRBJ2-7,TRBV6-5,many,CASSPPGLAGPYEQYF,TGTGCCAGCAGCCCCCCCGGGCTAGCGGGACCCTACGAGCAGTACTTC
-,TRBJ1-5,TRBV6-5,-,CASSESTRLNQPQHF,TGTGCCAGCAGTGAGTCCACCCGGCTCAATCAGCCCCAGCATTTT
-,TRBJ2-3,TRBV25-1,-,CASSDSRVRHTQYF,TGTGCCAGCAGTGACTCCAGGGTCAGACATACGCAGTATTTT
-,TRBJ2-7,TRBV2,many,CASSGSIEDYEQYF,TGTGCCAGCAGTGGCTCAATAGAAGACTACGAGCAGTACTTC
-,TRBJ1-5,TRBV19,-,CASSPRKSNQPQHF,TGTGCCAGTAGTCCGAGAAAATCCAATCAGCCCCAGCATTTT
-,TRBJ2-7,TRBV2,-,CASSSRDEQYF,TGTGCCAGCTCAAGCCGAGACGAGCAGTACTTC
-,TRBJ1-1,TRBV5-4,once,CASSLEGRGINTEAFF,TGTGCCAGCAGCTTGGAGGGGCGGGGGATAAACACTGAAGCTTTCTTT
-,TRBJ1-2,TRBV15,-,CATSRDLGGGYGYTF,TGTGCCACCAGCAGAGATTTGGGGGGAGGATATGGCTACACCTTC
-,TRBJ1-1,TRBV7-2,few,CASSQGRTEAFF,TGTGCCAGCAGTCAGGGTCGAACTGAAGCTTTCTTT
-,TRBJ2-7,TRBV12-3/TRBV12-4,few,CASSRPTYEQYF,TGTGCCAGCAGTAGACCGACTTACGAGCAGTACTTC
TRBD2,TRBJ2-5,TRBV5-1,many,CASSFSGLAGGETQYF,TGCGCCAGCAGCTTCTCGGGACTAGCGGGAGGGGAGACCCAGTACTTC
TRBD1,TRBJ2-3,TRBV5-5,-,CASSPRGDRADTQYF,TGTGCCAGCAGCCCCCGGGGGGACAGGGCAGATACGCAGTATTTT